A selection of T cell receptor beta chains follows, all from one sample in a study of T cell responses to AZD1222 COVID-19 vaccine. Libraries were prepared by immunoSEQ multiplex PCR; TCRdb keeps only in-frame clonotypes and omits some of them. The data contain over 130,000 clones, 90% to 95% of them singletons. Sequences were derived from peripheral blood, sampled 28 days after the second AZD1222 dose. All receptors derive from an adult who received the AZD1222 COVID-19 vaccine. CDR3s include the opening cysteine and the closing phenylalanine or tryptophan. Fields, in order: CDR3 protein, clone size, J gene, V gene. Rows may omit the clone size; those that give it use once, few, many or a size class.

CASSLVYLSGELFF,NA,TRBJ2-2,TRBV11-2
CSAGAENYGYTF,NA,TRBJ1-2,TRBV29-1
CASSSGTGRTTIYF,once,TRBJ1-3,TRBV28
CASSPNDARSGNTIYF,NA,TRBJ1-3,TRBV18
CASRTGGQPQHF,NA,TRBJ1-5,TRBV6-5
CASSLAFGTNQPQHF,NA,TRBJ1-5,TRBV5-5
CASSQEDFVKTQYF,few,TRBJ2-5,TRBV4-1
CASSLAGDEGYTF,NA,TRBJ1-2,TRBV7-9
CASSFEGQVIRGEQYF,NA,TRBJ2-7,TRBV13
CASSPTEVRQAFF,NA,TRBJ1-1,TRBV19
CASSPRQGHNYGYTF,NA,TRBJ1-2,TRBV5-1
CASSQYTSGRYNEQFF,NA,TRBJ2-1,TRBV4-3
CASSHEGGTYGYTF,NA,TRBJ1-2,TRBV7-8
CASRSWARGYTF,NA,TRBJ1-2,TRBV12-3/TRBV12-4
CSASDSYEQYF,NA,TRBJ2-7,TRBV20-1